This TCR beta chain was captured by sequencing in a study of cytomegalovirus exposure and HLA in healthy donors. Study-wide background: Among the approximately 400 genotyped donors, 65% to 90% were placed in the Caucasian-associated ancestry cluster.

The germline V gene has CDR1 SGDLS and CDR2 YYNGEE. V lost 6 bases, J lost 2 bases, and 12 bases stayed unmatched. The CDR3 consists of 17 residues. On this clone: What it recognizes is unknown.

Broader study findings: The CMV antigen specificity of a few CMV-associated chains was confirmed through in vitro analysis.

Primers for the PCR totalled 60 Vbeta and 13 Jbeta. Only in-frame clones appear in the TCRdb table, and some are missing; sequencing was by immunoSEQ multiplex PCR. The sample yields 200,000 to 250,000 clones, 75% to 90% seen once. The sample was PBMCs. This clonotype was obtained from a woman in her late teens or twenties in good health and CMV-seronegative. The V and J genes are TRBV9 and TRBJ1-4, with 8 bases lining up with TRBD1. For the CDR3, the DNA is TGTGCCAGCAAGCCAGGGGGCAGTTTAGGCACTAATGAAAAACTGTTTTTT. Its translation: CASKPGGSLGTNEKLFF.